These 18 T cell receptor beta chains share one sample of origin, sequenced in a study of regulatory T cells in long-lasting Graves disease. Sequencing libraries for TCR beta were prepared with iRepertoire HTBI primers and Arm-PCR of CDR3 regions. Each CDR3 protein gets one entry after TCRdb re-called the multiplex PCR reads with MiXCR. This sample yields about 240,000 distinct CDR3 sequences, of which 20% to 25% are seen a single time; about 15% belongs to the top ten. Time point given: newly diagnosed GD, antithyroid drugs for less than 3 months. The authors made the TCR library using RNA they extracted from PBMCs. The source was peripheral blood mononuclear cells (PBMCs), collected at new diagnosis, from a patient treated with antithyroid drugs. The receptors were gathered from a female donor with Graves disease.

This chain links TRBV11-2 with TRBJ1-2; D is possibly TRBD1 (6 bases). The V and J ends lost 7 bases and 8 bases respectively, with 17 bases between them. The CDR3 runs to 13 residues. Per the germline V gene, CDR1 is SGHAT and CDR2 is FQNNGV. The CDR3 DNA reads as TGTGCCAGCACGGGGGGGCAGGCGGGGGGCTACACCTTC. Its protein product is CASTGGQAGGYTF.

This clonotype was recorded a few times. The chain has TRBV19 and TRBJ2-3; D possibly uses TRBD1 or TRBD2 (5 bases each). The CDR3 runs 13 residues. V gave up 9 bases and J gave up 2 bases, with 12 bases separating them. Germline V CDR1 and CDR2: LNHDA, SQIVND (reference sequence). This chain's CDR3 is CASRDQNTDTQYF. CDR3 nucleotide sequence: TGTGCCAGCCGGGACCAGAACACAGATACGCAGTATTTT.

This clonotype was found many times. The chain couples TRBV28 to TRBJ2-1; 8 nucleotides line up with TRBD1. This CDR3 has 16 amino acids. V dropped 6 bases and J dropped 7; count of bases not matched to a gene: 14. Germline V gene lookup returns CDR1 MDHEN and CDR2 SYDVKM. Here the CDR3 reads CASSPGQGETVNEQFF. CDR3 nucleotides: TGTGCCAGCAGCCCCGGACAGGGCGAAACCGTAAATGAGCAGTTCTTC.

Points on this clonotype: A far more abundant clone sits one base away, making this likely a read error. The chain links TRBV6-5 to TRBJ2-3, with 12 bases that match TRBD2. The CDR3 is 19 residues long. The V gene end was trimmed by 4 bases and the J gene end by 0 bases; junction bases not matched to a gene: 11. CDR1 and CDR2 from the germline V gene are MNHEY and SVGAGI. The CDR3 loop is CASSLGLNLAGGSTDTQYF. The CDR3 DNA reads as TGTGCCAGCAGTTTGGGGCTCAACCTAGCGGGGGGGAGCACAGATACGCAGTATTTT.

This clonotype was seen repeatedly, ten times or more. This chain links TRBV20-1 with TRBJ2-7; D remains unclear. Germline V gives CDR1 DFQATT, CDR2 SNEGSKA (reference sequence). The CDR3 has 14 amino acids. V lost 0 bases to trimming and J lost 0 bases, with 9 bases between them. CDR3 sequence: CSARDQLSSYEQYF. In nucleotides, the CDR3 is TGCAGTGCTAGAGATCAGCTAAGCTCCTACGAGCAGTACTTC.

This clonotype appeared many times. This chain links TRBV7-9 with TRBJ2-3; D call uncertain. The CDR3 covers 14 residues. V dropped 5 bases and J dropped 6 bases, with 15 bases sitting between them. The germline V gene encodes CDR1 SEHNR and CDR2 FQNEAQ (reference sequence). CDR3 loop: CASSTGPQKDTQYF. The CDR3 DNA follows: TGTGCCAGCAGCACCGGGCCCCAAAAGGATACGCAGTATTTT. Full variable domain (remainder filled in from reference TRBV7-9 and TRBJ2-3): DTGVSQNPRHKITKRGQNVTFRCDPISEHNRLYWYRQTLGQGPEFLTYFQNEAQLEKSRLLSDRFSAERPKGSFSTLEIQRTEQGDSAMYLCASSTGPQKDTQYFGPGTRLTVL.

The chain has TRBV2 and TRBJ1-3; D is uncertain. The V end was cut by 5 bases, the J end by 0 bases, with 20 bases between. This CDR3 is 18 amino acids long. The germline gives CDR1 SNHLY, CDR2 FYNNEI. CDR3 DNA sequence: TGTGCCAGCAGTCTCAAAGACGCCCCTAGGAGCTCTGGAAACACCATATATTTT. Protein sequence: CASSLKDAPRSSGNTIYF.

This clonotype was counted at least ten times. The DNA for the CDR3 is TGTGCCAGCAGCCTAAGACAGGGAGGTGAAAAACTGTTTTTT. It codes for CASSLRQGGEKLFF. The V and J genes are TRBV12-3 or TRBV12-4 and TRBJ1-4; 7 bases are a match to TRBD1. V lost 6 bases and J lost 7; bases outside the gene matches: 8. CDR3 length: 14 amino acids.

A few counts support this clonotype. The gene calls are TRBV15 and TRBJ2-7, with TRBD1 matching 7 bases. CDR1 LNHNV and CDR2 YYDKDF come from the germline V gene (reference sequence). With 3 bases clipped from V and 2 bases from J, the junction kept 7 bases outside the gene matches. The CDR3 runs 15 residues. The CDR3 protein is CATSSSTTGTYEQYF. CDR3 bases: TGTGCCACCAGCAGCAGCACGACAGGGACCTACGAGCAGTACTTC.

CDR3 region: CASSDSGTDYSPLHF. CDR3 nucleotides: TGTGCCAGCAGTGACTCGGGGACAGATTATTCACCCCTCCACTTT. This chain links TRBV2 with TRBJ1-6, with TRBD1 matching 7 bases. V trimming: 3 bases; J trimming: 8 bases; junction bases outside the gene matches: 7. The CDR3 contains 15 residues. Germline V CDR1 and CDR2: SNHLY, FYNNEI.

The sample holds many counts of this clonotype. V is TRBV27 and J is TRBJ2-5; 9 bases line up with TRBD2. V was clipped by 5 bases and J by 6 bases; unmatched bases: 13. The CDR3 loop spans 16 amino acids. Germline V lookup: CDR1 MNHEY, CDR2 SMNVEV (reference sequence). The CDR3 DNA sequence: TGTGCCAGCAGTGAGCCCAAGGCGGGGGGGCTGAAGACCCAGTACTTC. Encoded protein: CASSEPKAGGLKTQYF.

The rearrangement links TRBV7-2 to TRBJ2-1, with 10 positions matching TRBD2. The V segment lost 4 bases and the J segment 8 bases; nucleotides outside the gene matches: 2. The CDR3 consists of 13 residues. Germline CDR1 is SGHTA and CDR2 is FQGNSA. As DNA, the CDR3 is TGTGCCAGCAGCTCGGGGACTAGCGATGAGCAGTTCTTC. Translation: CASSSGTSDEQFF.

This clonotype was detected ten times or more. CDR3 in amino acids: CASSSLGQNTGELFF. CDR3 DNA sequence: TGTGCCAGCAGCTCATTAGGACAGAACACCGGGGAGCTGTTTTTT. This chain links TRBV7-9 with TRBJ2-2; weak D call: TRBD1 (5 bases). V lost 4 bases, J lost 1 base, and 10 bases lay in between. The V gene's germline CDR1 is SEHNR and CDR2 FQNEAQ (reference sequence). The CDR3 is 15 residues long.

This clonotype was recorded a few times. V usage is TRBV4-3 and J usage is TRBJ2-6, with D perhaps matching TRBD1 (6 bases). Trimming left V 5 bases short and J 0 bases short, with 11 bases between. CDR1 and CDR2 from the germline V gene are LGHNA and YSLEER. This CDR3 is built from 16 residues. CDR3 amino acids: CASSTGWGSGANVLTF. CDR3 DNA sequence: TGCGCCAGCAGCACAGGGTGGGGCTCTGGGGCCAACGTCCTGACTTTC.

This clonotype was seen at least ten times. V gene TRBV20-1 combines with J gene TRBJ1-5; D not certain. Between the trimmed V and J ends, which lost 1 base and 3 bases, there was a span of 4 bases. The CDR3 is 12 amino acids. CDR1 is DFQATT and CDR2 is SNEGSKA in the germline V gene (reference sequence). DNA of the CDR3: TGCAGTGCTAGAGTACCCAATCAGCCCCAGCATTTT. Protein sequence: CSARVPNQPQHF.

This clonotype was seen at least ten times. The gene calls are TRBV5-4 and TRBJ2-7; 7 nucleotides line up with TRBD1. Unmatched junction bases numbered 6, after V lost 4 bases and J lost 2 bases. Germline-derived CDR1 and CDR2 are SGHNT and YYREEE (reference sequence). The CDR3 length is 14 residues. The CDR3 is CASSPGQDAYEQYF. CDR3 sequence (DNA): TGTGCCAGCAGCCCCGGACAGGACGCCTACGAGCAGTACTTC.

This clonotype was seen ten or more times. V usage is TRBV18 and J usage is TRBJ2-3; 9 positions match TRBD1. CDR3 size: 16 residues. Trimming took 0 bases from V and 1 from J; bases not matched to a gene: 2. CDR1 and CDR2 from the germline V gene are KGHSH and LQKENI. CDR3 in DNA: TGTGCCAGCTCACCACCGGGACAGGGCGGCACAGATACGCAGTATTTT. Encoded protein: CASSPPGQGGTDTQYF.

This clonotype was counted at least ten times. In DNA, the CDR3 is TGTGCCAGCAGTTTATTTGTCTTAGGAACTGAAGCTTTCTTT. This sequence encodes CASSLFVLGTEAFF. The chain joins TRBV27 to TRBJ1-1; D gene uncertain. V lost 1 base, J lost 5 bases, and 11 bases lay in between. Per the germline V gene, CDR1 is MNHEY and CDR2 is SMNVEV (reference sequence). CDR3 length: 14 amino acids.